The 29 T cell receptor beta chains given below trace back to one sample, sequenced in a study of identical twins. TCRdb re-called the 5' RACE reads through MiXCR, storing one row per CDR3 protein. Of 400,000 to 500,000 distinct CDR3 sequences listed, around 20% are singletons. The sequencing sample was made of naive T cells sorted from blood. These TCRs come from a man in his fifties or sixties in good health.

This clonotype was counted at least ten times. The V gene is TRBV29-1, the J gene TRBJ2-5; 10 bases are a match to TRBD2. V was clipped by 7 bases and J by 1 base; unmatched bases: 3. The germline gives CDR1 SQVTM, CDR2 ANQGSEA. The CDR3 has 13 residues. CDR3 sequence reads: CSGSGRSQETQYF. DNA of the CDR3: TGCAGCGGTAGCGGGAGGTCCCAAGAGACCCAGTACTTC. The whole variable domain, filled in from reference TRBV29-1 and TRBJ2-5, reads SAVISQKPSRDICQRGTSLTIQCQVDSQVTMMFWYRQQPGQSLTLIATANQGSEATYESGFVIDKFPISRPNLTFSTLTVSNMSPEDSSIYLCSGSGRSQETQYFGPGTRLLVL.

This clonotype was observed many times. The V and J genes are TRBV27 and TRBJ1-1, with a possible D match to TRBD1 (5 bases). V shed 2 bases and J shed 5 bases, with 15 bases lying between them. Looked up from germline, CDR1 is MNHEY and CDR2 is SMNVEV (reference sequence). This CDR3 comprises 15 residues. For the CDR3, the DNA is TGTGCCAGCAGTTTAAGTGGCAGGGATAGTACTGAAGCTTTCTTT. This gives the protein CASSLSGRDSTEAFF.

This clonotype came up a few times. The gene calls are TRBV20-1 and TRBJ2-7; 16 nucleotides line up with TRBD2. The CDR3 runs to 18 residues. Germline V gene data show CDR1 as DFQATT and CDR2 as SNEGSKA (reference sequence). J lost 4 bases, V lost 0 bases, and 9 bases had no gene match. The CDR3 bases are TGCAGTGCTAGAGATGATCTGGGACTAGCGGGAGGGAGATACGAGCAGTACTTC. Amino acid sequence: CSARDDLGLAGGRYEQYF.

This clonotype was recorded at least ten times. The chain recombines TRBV6-2 or TRBV6-3 with TRBJ2-5; 8 bases fit TRBD1. V trimming: 6 bases; J trimming: 0 bases; junction bases outside the gene matches: 9. Germline V gives CDR1 MNHEY, CDR2 SVGEGT. The CDR3 contains 16 residues. The CDR3 reads CASSPDRAPYQETQYF. DNA of the CDR3: TGTGCCAGCAGCCCGGACAGGGCCCCCTACCAAGAGACCCAGTACTTC.

The chain employs TRBV4-2 and TRBJ2-5; D perhaps matches TRBD1 (5 bases). This CDR3 has 15 amino acids. Germline lookup yields CDR1 LGHNA and CDR2 YNFKEQ. V dropped 1 base and J dropped 0 bases, with 9 bases sitting between them. In DNA form, the CDR3 reads TGTGCCAGCAGCCAAGCCTGGGGCGACCAAGAGACCCAGTACTTC. Its protein product is CASSQAWGDQETQYF.

This clonotype was observed a few times. This chain joins TRBV6-1 and TRBJ2-2; 11 bases agree with TRBD2. The J segment lost 6 bases and the V segment lost 6 bases, leaving 6 bases of the junction unmatched. This CDR3 has 15 amino acids. The V gene's germline CDR1 is MNHNS and CDR2 SASEGT. In DNA form, the CDR3 reads TGTGCCAGCAGGCGTAGCGGGGGGGCCGCCGGGGAGCTGTTTTTT. Residues: CASRRSGGAAGELFF.

The chain links TRBV25-1 to TRBJ2-2, with D tentatively TRBD2 (6 bases). This CDR3 spans 16 amino acids. V gave up 3 bases and J gave up 5 bases, with 16 bases separating them. Looked up from germline, CDR1 is MGHDK and CDR2 is SYGVNS. The CDR3 coding sequence is TGTGCCAGCAGTGAGGTTTGGGGGGTTGGGACCGGGGAGCTGTTTTTT. It translates to CASSEVWGVGTGELFF.

This clonotype was detected ten times or more. CDR3 sequence reads: CATSDFGEGGHQETQYF. The CDR3 coding sequence is TGTGCCACCAGTGATTTCGGAGAAGGGGGGCACCAAGAGACCCAGTACTTC. The chain is built from TRBV24-1 and TRBJ2-5, with D possibly called TRBD1 or TRBD2 (6 bases each). The germline CDR1 and CDR2 sequences are KGHDR and SFDVKD. The CDR3 is 17 amino acids. Deletions cut 1 base from V and 0 bases from J, with 14 bases between.

At least ten counts were recorded for this clonotype. The CDR3 nucleotides read TGTGCCAGCAGCTTGTCTCTAAGCCCAGATACGCAGTATTTT. Amino acids: CASSLSLSPDTQYF. V is TRBV7-9 and J is TRBJ2-3, with D uncertain. CDR3 length equals 14 residues. Trimming cost V 3 bases and J 4 bases, with 11 bases left between them. CDR1 is SEHNR, CDR2 FQNEAQ, per germline (reference sequence). Based on the CDR3 plus reference TRBV7-9 and TRBJ2-3, the full variable domain is DTGVSQNPRHKITKRGQNVTFRCDPISEHNRLYWYRQTLGQGPEFLTYFQNEAQLEKSRLLSDRFSAERPKGSFSTLEIQRTEQGDSAMYLCASSLSLSPDTQYFGPGTRLTVL.

This clonotype turned up a few times. The chain couples TRBV15 to TRBJ1-1; TRBD1 aligns across 7 bases. CDR3 length equals 13 residues. V was clipped by 4 bases and J by 5 bases; unmatched bases: 4. Per the germline V gene, CDR1 is LNHNV and CDR2 is YYDKDF (reference sequence). This CDR3 reads CATSKGAGTEAFF. The CDR3 nucleotides read TGTGCCACCAGCAAGGGGGCAGGAACTGAAGCTTTCTTT. The variable domain in full, completed from reference TRBV15 and TRBJ1-1, reads DAMVIQNPRYQVTQFGKPVTLSCSQTLNHNVMYWYQQKSSQAPKLLFHYYDKDFNNEADTPDNFQSRRPNTSFCFLDIRSPGLGDTAMYLCATSKGAGTEAFFGQGTRLTVV.

The chain recombines TRBV30 with TRBJ2-3; TRBD2 agrees at 11 bases. The CDR3 runs to 17 residues. Trimming at V came to 3 bases and at J to 6 bases, leaving 14 bases not matched to a gene. From germline, CDR1 is GTSNPN and CDR2 SVGIG (reference sequence). CDR3 in amino acids: CAWSSGLAGRKGDTQYF. Here the CDR3 DNA reads TGTGCCTGGAGCAGCGGACTAGCGGGTCGTAAGGGCGATACGCAGTATTTT.

In its sample, this clonotype was seen many times. The chain employs TRBV4-3 and TRBJ2-3; TRBD2 matches 9 bases. V dropped 1 base and J dropped 5; count of bases not matched to a gene: 4. CDR1 and CDR2 (germline): LGHNA, YSLEER. CDR3 size: 15 residues. The chain's CDR3 is CASSQGAGGGDTQYF. The CDR3 DNA is TGCGCCAGCAGCCAAGGAGCGGGGGGTGGAGATACGCAGTATTTT.

This clonotype showed up many times. The rearrangement joins TRBV27 to TRBJ2-5, with unresolved D. Trimming took off 6 bases at V and 2 bases at J, with 7 bases between the two ends. Germline CDR1 MNHEY, CDR2 SMNVEV (reference sequence). The length of the CDR3 is 12 residues. The DNA of the CDR3 is TGTGCCAGCAGAAGCAGTCAAGAGACCCAGTACTTC. This sequence encodes CASRSSQETQYF.

This clonotype was seen more than once but under ten times. The chain combines TRBV10-3 with TRBJ2-3; 8 bases match TRBD2. Germline values: CDR1 ENHRY, CDR2 SYGVKD. The V segment lost 7 bases and the J segment 5 bases; nucleotides outside the gene matches: 8. The CDR3 consists of 14 residues. The CDR3 reads CAITVGGRLDTQYF. The CDR3 region has the DNA TGTGCCATCACGGTGGGCGGGAGGCTAGATACGCAGTATTTT.

This clonotype was counted a few times. This chain links TRBV29-1 with TRBJ2-5; D may be TRBD1 (6 bases). The CDR3 length is 11 residues. Germline V gives CDR1 SQVTM, CDR2 ANQGSEA. With 8 bases removed from V and 4 bases from J, the gap between germline ends came to 11 bases. CDR3 coding DNA: TGCAGCACAGGGAGTCGAGAGACCCAGTACTTC. As protein: CSTGSRETQYF.

This clonotype has just a few counts. This chain joins TRBV7-2 and TRBJ1-2; 7 bases agree with TRBD1. CDR1 is SGHTA and CDR2 is FQGNSA in the germline V gene. Losses at the gene ends were 5 bases for V and 4 bases for J; bases not matched to a gene: 7. CDR3 length: 14 amino acids. CDR3 region: CASSRGRDSYGYTF. The CDR3 DNA follows: TGTGCCAGCAGCAGGGGCAGGGACAGCTATGGCTACACCTTC.

The V and J genes are TRBV4-2 and TRBJ1-6; D ambiguous. The V end lost 0 bases, the J end lost 12 bases, and 18 bases lay between the germline ends. The germline CDR1 and CDR2 sequences are LGHNA and YNFKEQ. The CDR3 has 16 amino acids. The CDR3 protein is CASSQDPTRLFGPLHF. The CDR3 bases are TGTGCCAGCAGCCAAGATCCGACTCGGTTGTTTGGACCCCTCCACTTT.

The chain joins TRBV28 to TRBJ2-7; D ambiguous. The CDR3 runs to 15 residues. V lost 5 bases and J lost 1, with 15 bases in between. CDR1 is MDHEN, CDR2 SYDVKM, per germline. This CDR3 reads CASSLHPPLSYEQYF. Here the CDR3 DNA reads TGTGCCAGCAGTCTCCATCCCCCTCTGTCCTACGAGCAGTACTTC.

This clonotype was picked up many times. The chain links TRBV19 to TRBJ1-5; TRBD1 aligns across 7 bases. Germline loops: CDR1 LNHDA, CDR2 SQIVND (reference sequence). The CDR3 sequence is 14 residues long. The V gene end was trimmed by 6 bases and the J gene end by 3 bases; junction bases not matched to a gene: 5. CDR3 residues: CASRGQVTNQPQHF. CDR3 nucleotide sequence: TGTGCCAGTAGAGGACAGGTCACCAATCAGCCCCAGCATTTT.

This clonotype has only a few counts. The chain employs TRBV10-3 and TRBJ2-2; tentatively, D is TRBD2 (5 bases). Germline V gene lookup returns CDR1 ENHRY and CDR2 SYGVKD. This CDR3 has 16 residues. The V gene lost 6 bases and the J gene lost 5 bases, with 19 bases spanning the gap. The CDR3, as DNA: TGTGCCATCAGGCCCGACGGCTTCTCGGGGACCGGGGAGCTGTTTTTT. Translating it yields CAIRPDGFSGTGELFF.

The chain combines TRBV7-6 with TRBJ2-7; no clear D gene. CDR1 is SGHVS, CDR2 FNYEAQ, per germline. Trimming removed 5 bases at V and 0 bases at J, with 23 bases between. This CDR3 region has 18 residues. Here the CDR3 reads CASSPVASPGPSSYEQYF. For the CDR3, the DNA is TGTGCCAGCAGCCCGGTGGCGTCTCCGGGCCCTAGCTCCTACGAGCAGTACTTC.

The V gene is TRBV29-1, the J gene TRBJ2-1, with 8 positions matching TRBD2. This CDR3 is 14 amino acids long. Germline-derived CDR1 and CDR2 are SQVTM and ANQGSEA. J gave up 2 bases and V 4 bases, and 4 bases lay outside the gene matches. In DNA, the CDR3 is TGCAGCGTTGTCGGGGGGGCTACCTACAATGAGCAGTTCTTC. Protein: CSVVGGATYNEQFF.

This clonotype has just a few counts. The chain is built from TRBV12-3 or TRBV12-4 and TRBJ1-1; a weak D match, TRBD1 (5 bases). The CDR3 has 15 amino acids. Trimming shortened V by 3 bases and J by 0 bases, and 11 bases separated the two germline ends. CDR3 DNA sequence: TGTGCCAGCAGTTTGAGGGGAGGGGTGAACACTGAAGCTTTCTTT. Translation gives CASSLRGGVNTEAFF.

The V call is TRBV18, the J call TRBJ2-1, with D possibly being TRBD2 (5 bases). The CDR3 is made up of 14 amino acids. CDR1 and CDR2 (germline): KGHSH, LQKENI. Between the trimmed V and J ends, which lost 5 bases and 2 bases, there was a span of 10 bases. This CDR3 is CASSIGVPYNEQFF. CDR3 DNA sequence: TGTGCCAGCTCAATCGGGGTCCCCTACAATGAGCAGTTCTTC. Based on the CDR3 plus reference TRBV18 and TRBJ2-1, the full variable domain is NAGVMQNPRHLVRRRGQEARLRCSPMKGHSHVYWYRQLPEEGLKFMVYLQKENIIDESGMPKERFSAEFPKEGPSILRIQQVVRGDSAAYFCASSIGVPYNEQFFGPGTRLTVL.

The rearrangement joins TRBV9 to TRBJ2-3; D gene unclear. The germline CDR1 and CDR2 sequences are SGDLS and YYNGEE. V gave up 1 base and J gave up 1 base, with 10 bases separating them. The CDR3 totals 15 residues. The CDR3 protein is CASSVSPSGTDTQYF. DNA for the CDR3: TGTGCCAGCAGCGTAAGTCCTTCTGGCACAGATACGCAGTATTTT.

The chain joins TRBV5-1 to TRBJ2-7; D perhaps matches TRBD2 (5 bases). Germline-derived CDR1 and CDR2 are SGHRS and YFSETQ. The CDR3 has 15 amino acids. Trimming took off 2 bases at V and 0 bases at J, with 12 bases between the two ends. CDR3 residues: CASSFGLGGSYEQYF. The CDR3 region has the DNA TGCGCCAGCAGCTTCGGACTGGGTGGCTCCTACGAGCAGTACTTC.

In its sample, this clonotype was seen many times. DNA of the CDR3: TGCAGTGCTAGCTCTACCGGGACTAGCTTCTTTGAGCAGTTCTTC. Translation gives CSASSTGTSFFEQFF. J is TRBJ2-1 and V is TRBV20-1; 9 bases are shared with TRBD2. The CDR3 is made up of 15 amino acids. Germline CDR1 is DFQATT and CDR2 is SNEGSKA (reference sequence). The ends lost 3 bases at V and 9 bases at J; junction bases unmatched: 12.

This clonotype was counted a few times. V usage is TRBV27 and J usage is TRBJ2-3; 10 positions agree with TRBD2. With 3 bases clipped from V and 1 base from J, the junction kept 10 bases outside the gene matches. Germline V gene sequence: CDR1 MNHEY, CDR2 SMNVEV (reference sequence). This CDR3 region has 18 residues. The CDR3 nucleotides are TGTGCCAGCAGTTTTGGGCTAGCGGGAGACACTCGCACAGATACGCAGTATTTT. It is translated as CASSFGLAGDTRTDTQYF.

This clonotype has just a few counts. This chain connects TRBV4-3 to TRBJ1-2; weak D call: TRBD1 (6 bases). Germline CDR1 reads LGHNA; CDR2 reads YSLEER. The CDR3 length is 14 residues. V lost 0 bases, J lost 8 bases, and 13 bases lay in between. CDR3 protein: CASSQDNRAGGYTF. CDR3 bases: TGCGCCAGCAGCCAAGATAACAGGGCAGGAGGCTACACCTTC.